This TCR beta chain is drawn from a study of control samples from healthy donors and cancer patients. Only in-frame clones appear in the TCRdb table, and some are missing; sequencing was by immunoSEQ multiplex PCR. The sample lists some 150,000 clones, about 90% occurring once. This clone was found once. The CDR3 covers 16 residues. In germline, CDR1 is SGHDN, CDR2 FVKESK. Losses at the gene ends were 5 bases for V and 8 bases for J; bases not matched to a gene: 14. The clonotype was recovered from a man aged 18 to 30 in good health. This chain joins TRBV14 and TRBJ1-3; 8 nucleotides match TRBD1. Sequencing was carried out using blood. DNA of the CDR3: TGTGCCAGCAGCTATACCTTTGGACAGGGCGTAGACACCATATATTTT. Its protein product is CASSYTFGQGVDTIYF.